This TCR beta chain was found in a study of cytomegalovirus exposure and HLA in healthy donors. At the level of the study: The same platform was used for the 110 or so validation repertoires as for the approximately 720 first-cohort repertoires, as reported in a later analysis. Study conclusions and caveats: While the bulk of TCR sequences proved rare, some public TCRs turned up in many donors. Reports described diagnosis of cytomegalovirus status by the classifier as highly specific and sensitive.

Libraries were prepared by immunoSEQ multiplex PCR; TCRdb keeps only in-frame clonotypes and omits some of them. The data contain around 250,000 clones, less than 95% of them singletons. Trimming removed 4 bases from V and 2 bases from J; junction bases left unmatched: 16. This CDR3 region has 19 residues. Germline V lookup: CDR1 PRHDT, CDR2 FYEKMQ (reference sequence). About this clone: Its antigen is not identified.

Donors came from a validation cohort of fewer than 150 subjects, distinct from the first 666-subject cohort. The sequence was obtained from a woman in her twenties or thirties in good health and CMV-seronegative. Input material: PBMCs. This chain links TRBV13 with TRBJ2-1; TRBD2 matches at 8 bases. Here the CDR3 DNA reads TGTGCCAGCAGCTCCCAGCCCCTCAAAGCGGGAGCCACCTACAATGAGCAGTTCTTC. Translation gives CASSSQPLKAGATYNEQFF.